The 18 T cell receptor beta chains presented below share a single source sample, sequenced in a study of T cells after yellow fever vaccination (dated by TCRdb to between 2017 and 2020). What this sample's treatment or condition label stands for: live attenuated yellow fever vaccine strain. Libraries were constructed by 5' RACE. The run used an Illumina NovaSeq 6000. The public reads were reanalyzed by TCRdb: fastp trimming at Q25, MiXCR alignment, in-frame beta chains only. Every entry covers one CDR3 protein and lists the most common genes and DNA from its rows. Across this sample there are approximately 260,000 distinct CDR3 sequences, with about 5.2% seen only once. 2.5% to 4% of the sample is held by the ten biggest clonotypes. The sample consisted of CD4+ T cells sorted from PBMCs, taken on the day of the yellow fever booster vaccination. These receptors were taken from a man between 18 and 29 years old who received the YFV17D yellow fever vaccine.

This clonotype was seen ten or more times. The rearrangement links TRBV19 to TRBJ2-7; D is unclear. The CDR3 runs to 13 residues. Trimming cost V 8 bases and J 5 bases, with 16 bases left between them. Per germline, CDR1 LNHDA and CDR2 SQIVND (reference sequence). The CDR3 region has the DNA TGTGCCAGTCGTAACCCCCTTTGGAACGAGCAGTACTTC. It yields the protein CASRNPLWNEQYF.

In its sample, this clonotype was seen many times. The chain carries TRBV7-2 and TRBJ2-3; D remains unclear. CDR3 size: 14 residues. Germline-derived CDR1 and CDR2 are SGHTA and FQGNSA. Trimming removed 2 bases from V and 2 bases from J, with 8 bases in between. This CDR3 is CASSLYGPTDTQYF. The DNA of the CDR3 is TGTGCCAGCAGCTTATACGGCCCCACAGATACGCAGTATTTT.

This clonotype appeared many times. The chain has TRBV20-1 and TRBJ1-1, with D hard to call. CDR3 length equals 13 residues. The ends were cut back, 3 bases at V and 0 bases at J, with 8 bases in the middle. Germline V gene sequence: CDR1 DFQATT, CDR2 SNEGSKA (reference sequence). The CDR3 nucleotides read TGCAGTGCTAGGAGAGTAATGAACACTGAAGCTTTCTTT. Residues: CSARRVMNTEAFF.

This clonotype turned up a few times. This sequence joins TRBV4-3 and TRBJ1-2, with D tentatively TRBD1 (5 bases). CDR1 is LGHNA, CDR2 YSLEER, per germline. The V end lost 1 base, the J end lost 0 bases, and 12 bases lay between the germline ends. CDR3 length equals 16 residues. CDR3 sequence: CASSQVTGTSNYGYTF. CDR3 sequence (DNA): TGCGCCAGCAGCCAAGTAACCGGGACCTCTAACTATGGCTACACCTTC.

The sample holds a few counts of this clonotype. The rearrangement joins TRBV10-3 to TRBJ1-5; D unresolved. The CDR3 sequence is 12 residues long. With 4 bases removed from V and 6 bases from J, the gap between germline ends came to 7 bases. Germline V CDR1 and CDR2: ENHRY, SYGVKD. The CDR3 sequence is CAISGGVQPQHF. CDR3 nucleotide sequence: TGTGCCATCAGTGGCGGAGTTCAGCCCCAGCATTTT.

The table lists this clonotype with a count of one. V gene TRBV28 combines with J gene TRBJ1-5, with a tentative D call TRBD1 (5 bases). CDR1 MDHEN and CDR2 SYDVKM come from the germline V gene. The V end lost 2 bases, the J end lost 8 bases, and 10 bases lay between the germline ends. This CDR3 comprises 13 residues. This chain's CDR3 is CASSLPGSKPQHF. DNA of the CDR3: TGTGCCAGCAGTTTACCAGGGTCGAAGCCCCAGCATTTT.

This clonotype occurred many times. The J gene is TRBJ2-7, the V gene TRBV20-1, with a possible D match to TRBD2 (5 bases). This CDR3 has 15 amino acids. CDR1 is DFQATT, CDR2 SNEGSKA, per germline (reference sequence). The germline V and J ends were trimmed by 4 bases and 4 bases, with 20 bases remaining between them. Here the CDR3 DNA reads TGCAGTGCTAACAAAGAGGGCCTCCGTACGTACGAGCAGTACGTC. Its protein is CSANKEGLRTYEQYV.

The chain uses TRBV27 and TRBJ1-5; D is unclear. The ends were cut back, 0 bases at V and 7 bases at J, with 13 bases in the middle. This CDR3 has 15 residues. Germline assignment: CDR1 MNHEY and CDR2 SMNVEV (reference sequence). The CDR3 bases are TGTGCCAGCAGTTTATCAGGCACCCTCACCCAGCCCCAGCATTTT. This encodes CASSLSGTLTQPQHF.

The rearrangement uses TRBV6-2 or TRBV6-3 and TRBJ1-2; 7 bases are shared with TRBD1. V lost 8 bases, J lost 0 bases, and 3 bases stayed unmatched. CDR1 and CDR2 from the germline V gene are MNHEY and SVGEGT. This CDR3 comprises 13 residues. The CDR3 DNA is TGTGCCAGCCGGGACAGCGCTAACTATGGCTACACCTTC. Its translation is CASRDSANYGYTF.

On this clonotype: It may be a read error: a sequence one base away is much more abundant. V is TRBV29-1 and J is TRBJ2-7, with D perhaps matching TRBD1 or TRBD2 (5 bases each). CDR1 and CDR2 (germline): SQVTM, ANQGSEA. The CDR3 runs to 11 residues. This chain's CDR3 is CSVSNVGEQHV. The CDR3, as DNA: TGCAGCGTTTCGAATGTGGGGGAGCAGCACGTC.

This clonotype was recorded many times. The chain combines TRBV6-1 with TRBJ2-1; maybe TRBD2 (6 bases). V was cut by 1 base and J by 3 bases, with 19 bases left in between. The CDR3 is 18 amino acids. Looked up from germline, CDR1 is MNHNS and CDR2 is SASEGT. The CDR3 loop reads CASSEVFPRAGGYNEQFF. CDR3 nucleotide sequence: TGTGCCAGCAGTGAAGTTTTCCCCAGGGCCGGGGGCTACAATGAGCAGTTCTTC.

The chain employs TRBV20-1 and TRBJ1-5; 7 bases agree with TRBD1. CDR1 is DFQATT, CDR2 SNEGSKA, per germline (reference sequence). This CDR3 spans 15 amino acids. V shed 4 bases, J shed 8 bases, and the junction held 14 bases outside the gene matches. CDR3 sequence (DNA): TGCAGTGCTAAAGGGGGCAGGGGGATTGGGAAGCCCCAGCATTTT. It encodes CSAKGGRGIGKPQHF.

This clonotype was observed a handful of times. This chain joins TRBV5-4 and TRBJ2-5, with D maybe TRBD1 (6 bases). The CDR3 runs to 14 residues. Per germline, CDR1 SGHNT and CDR2 YYREEE (reference sequence). V was shortened by 4 bases and J by 3 bases, with 13 bases between the two germline ends. The CDR3 DNA reads as TGTGCCAGCAGCCCCTCCGGGACAAAAGAGACCCAGTACTTC. Its protein is CASSPSGTKETQYF.

The chain links TRBV4-3 to TRBJ1-2; D is ambiguous. The CDR3 has 15 amino acids. V gave up 0 bases and J gave up 2 bases, with 10 bases separating them. CDR1 LGHNA and CDR2 YSLEER come from the germline V gene. CDR3 loop: CASSQDLSENYGYTF. For the CDR3, the DNA is TGCGCCAGCAGCCAAGATCTAAGCGAGAACTATGGCTACACCTTC.

The chain recombines TRBV10-3 with TRBJ1-5, with D unresolved. The CDR3 sequence is 16 residues long. Per the germline V gene, CDR1 is ENHRY and CDR2 is SYGVKD. V was cut by 7 bases and J by 1 base, with 17 bases left in between. The CDR3 loop is CAIIGPVKKSNQPQHF. CDR3 in DNA: TGTGCCATCATCGGACCAGTCAAGAAGAGCAATCAGCCCCAGCATTTT.

There are many counts of this clonotype. This sequence joins TRBV7-2 and TRBJ2-3; D ambiguous. Germline-derived CDR1 and CDR2 are SGHTA and FQGNSA. CDR3 length: 12 residues. V was shortened by 4 bases and J by 6 bases, with 8 bases between the two germline ends. In nucleotides, the CDR3 is TGTGCCAGCAGCTCCTTGAGGGATACGCAGTATTTT. It codes for CASSSLRDTQYF.

This clonotype came up a few times. The CDR3 sequence: CASSRGYYGYTF. The CDR3 region has the DNA TGTGCCAGCAGCAGGGGGTACTATGGCTACACCTTC. V and J are TRBV6-5 and TRBJ1-2; 7 bases align to TRBD1. Germline CDR1 reads MNHEY; CDR2 reads SVGAGI. The CDR3 is 12 amino acids. V was clipped by 6 bases and J by 3 bases; unmatched bases: 1.

This chain links TRBV2 with TRBJ2-1; the D gene could be TRBD1 or TRBD2 (5 bases each). The V end was cut by 7 bases, the J end by 8 bases, with 12 bases between. Germline CDR1 SNHLY, CDR2 FYNNEI. The CDR3 has 12 amino acids. The CDR3 protein is CASTGDADEQFF. The DNA of the CDR3 is TGTGCCAGCACCGGGGACGCGGATGAGCAGTTCTTC.